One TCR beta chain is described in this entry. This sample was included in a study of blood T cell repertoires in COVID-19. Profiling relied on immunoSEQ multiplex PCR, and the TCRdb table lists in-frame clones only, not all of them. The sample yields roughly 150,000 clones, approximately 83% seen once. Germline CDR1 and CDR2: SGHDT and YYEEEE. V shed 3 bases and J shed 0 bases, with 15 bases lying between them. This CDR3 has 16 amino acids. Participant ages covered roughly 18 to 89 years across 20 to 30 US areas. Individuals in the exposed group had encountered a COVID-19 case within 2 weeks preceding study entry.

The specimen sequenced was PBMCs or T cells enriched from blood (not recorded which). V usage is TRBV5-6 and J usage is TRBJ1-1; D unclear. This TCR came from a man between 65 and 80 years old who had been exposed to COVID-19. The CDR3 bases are TGTGCCAGCAGCTCCCTGAGGCGGGGAATGAACACTGAAGCTTTCTTT. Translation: CASSSLRRGMNTEAFF.